The T cell receptor beta chain under discussion was sequenced for a study of blood T cell repertoires in COVID-19. Across the whole study: PBMCs, B-cell-depleted T cells, or T cells were the source of the cDNA or gDNA that made up the material.

Authors' analysis steps: Counts of nucleated cells, estimated from reference gene primer amplification, were obtained. The method was immunoSEQ multiplex PCR; TCRdb's version includes in-frame clones alone and lacks a portion of them. The V and J calls and clone size are taken from that table; D and trimming were inferred from the DNA. The sample includes 200,000 to 250,000 clones, roughly 85% seen only once; the top ten take under 2.5%. This CDR3 is built from 13 residues. Germline values: CDR1 MNHEY, CDR2 SVGAGI. Between the trimmed V and J ends, which lost 0 bases and 8 bases, there was a span of 10 bases. Seattle's enrolled individuals joined amid active infection and were then monitored longitudinally.

The sequencing sample was made of peripheral blood. The origin of this receptor is a woman in her 70s with COVID-19, enrolled during active disease. V usage is TRBV6-5 and J usage is TRBJ1-2; no definite D call. The CDR3 here is CASSYSIDQGYTF. The CDR3 coding sequence is TGTGCCAGCAGTTACTCGATCGATCAGGGCTACACCTTC.